Listed below are T cell receptor beta chains from one sample, sequenced in a study of PD-L1 blockade in urothelial cancer. TCRdb keeps only in-frame clones here, not all; method: immunoSEQ multiplex PCR. This sample has more than 40,000 clones, with 83% found just once. The sample consisted of PBMCs, taken around atezolizumab (anti-PD-L1) treatment. These receptors originate from a man between 60 and 75 years old with urothelial cancer. The CDR3 runs from the conserved cysteine through the conserved F or W. D genes are given only for firm matches. The size of a clone is reported for some rows only, either as once, few or many, or as a class for expanded clones.

cdr3_aa,v_call,j_call,d_call,clone_size
CASSEDRGYSNQPQHF,TRBV2,TRBJ1-5,TRBD1,-
CASSEIPGQGNYGYTF,TRBV7-8,TRBJ1-2,TRBD1,few
CSVRLAGGVEQFF,TRBV29-1,TRBJ2-1,TRBD2,-
CASSLEADGYTF,TRBV5-1,TRBJ1-2,-,-
CASSELQGGSDYGYTF,TRBV6-1,TRBJ1-2,-,-
CASSFLGTGGSYNEQFF,TRBV5-6,TRBJ2-1,TRBD1,once
CASSDLGAGETQYF,TRBV6-1,TRBJ2-5,-,-
CASSQDEGQGIETQYF,TRBV4-1,TRBJ2-5,TRBD1,-
CAISGITGTGSGELFF,TRBV10-3,TRBJ2-2,TRBD1,-
CAWRGQGKYSGYTF,TRBV30,TRBJ1-2,TRBD1,-
CASSLGVGASSYNEQFF,TRBV7-2,TRBJ2-1,-,-
CASSPSGGRTDTQYF,TRBV2,TRBJ2-3,TRBD2,-
CASGPSYNSPLHF,TRBV28,TRBJ1-6,-,-
CASSLGYGFRDTEAFF,TRBV5-1,TRBJ1-1,-,-
CASSEALDSIYEQYF,TRBV6-1,TRBJ2-7,-,once